The clone carrying this T cell receptor (beta chain) was seen only a few times. What it binds is unknown. The CDR3 extends over 14 amino acids. The V gene's germline CDR1 is MNHNS and CDR2 SASEGT. Trimming took 8 bases from V and 1 from J, leaving 14 bases between them. The sample comes from a study of T cells in Graves' hyperthyroidism and ophthalmopathy. Study-level results: Blood also showed most of the thyroid clonotypes that were expanded above 0.001.

The investigators amplified TCR beta CDR3 regions from RNA transcripts. HTBI primers were used for first-round RT-PCR of the TCR CDR3. TCRdb re-derived calls from the multiplex PCR reads in MiXCR, one entry per CDR3 protein. In the table there are approximately 600,000 distinct CDR3 sequences, around 16% of which are singletons. The sequence was obtained from a woman in her 30s with Graves' hyperthyroidism. The chain uses TRBV6-1 and TRBJ1-1; unclear D gene. Sequenced input: blood. As DNA, the CDR3 is TGTGCCAGCGGAAACCGACCTGAGAACACTGAAGCTTTCTTT. Residues: CASGNRPENTEAFF.